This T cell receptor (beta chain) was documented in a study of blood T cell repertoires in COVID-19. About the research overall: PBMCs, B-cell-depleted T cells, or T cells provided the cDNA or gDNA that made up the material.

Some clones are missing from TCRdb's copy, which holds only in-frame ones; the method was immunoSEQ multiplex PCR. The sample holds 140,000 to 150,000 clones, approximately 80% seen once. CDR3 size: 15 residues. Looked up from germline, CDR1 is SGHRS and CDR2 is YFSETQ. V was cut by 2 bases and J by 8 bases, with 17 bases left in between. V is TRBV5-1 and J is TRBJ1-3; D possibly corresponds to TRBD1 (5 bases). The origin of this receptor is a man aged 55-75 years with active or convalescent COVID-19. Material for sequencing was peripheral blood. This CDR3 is CASSFGQWMRDTIYF. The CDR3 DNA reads TGCGCCAGCAGCTTCGGACAATGGATGAGAGACACCATATATTTT. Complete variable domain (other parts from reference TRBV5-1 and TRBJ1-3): KAGVTQTPRYLIKTRGQQVTLSCSPISGHRSVSWYQQTPGQGLQFLFEYFSETQRNKGNFPGRFSGRQFSNSRSEMNVSTLELGDSALYLCASSFGQWMRDTIYFGEGSWLTVV.